This TCR beta chain was documented in a study of blood T cell repertoires in COVID-19. Overall study: Samples taken during acute and convalescent COVID-19 were collected in the United States, Italy and Spain. PBMCs, B-cell-depleted T cells, or T cells were the source of the cDNA or gDNA that made up the material.

The CDR3 is 15 residues long. CDR1 is GTSNPN and CDR2 is SVGIG in the germline V gene (reference sequence). The V and J ends lost 7 bases and 1 base respectively, with 19 bases between them. This clone appeared a few times. In the authors' methods: Reference gene primer amplification gave estimated nucleated cell counts. Profiling relied on immunoSEQ multiplex PCR, and the TCRdb table lists in-frame clones only, not all of them. That table supplies the V and J calls and clone size; D and trimming were determined from the DNA. The sample consists of 60,000 to 75,000 clones, roughly four fifths of them appearing once.

This clonotype originated in a human donor in a cohort sampled during active COVID-19. The sequencing input was peripheral blood. The V gene is TRBV30, the J gene TRBJ1-2; TRBD1 is a possible D gene (5 bases). The CDR3 DNA reads as TGTGCCTCAACATCGGGACTTAAACGTAACTATGGCTACACCTTC. The encoded protein is CASTSGLKRNYGYTF. The complete variable domain, with remaining parts taken from reference TRBV30 and TRBJ1-2, reads SQTIHQWPATLVQPVGSPLSLECTVEGTSNPNLYWYRQAAGRGLQLLFYSVGIGQISSEVPQNLSASRPQDRQFILSSKKLLLSDSGFYLCASTSGLKRNYGYTFGSGTRLTVV.